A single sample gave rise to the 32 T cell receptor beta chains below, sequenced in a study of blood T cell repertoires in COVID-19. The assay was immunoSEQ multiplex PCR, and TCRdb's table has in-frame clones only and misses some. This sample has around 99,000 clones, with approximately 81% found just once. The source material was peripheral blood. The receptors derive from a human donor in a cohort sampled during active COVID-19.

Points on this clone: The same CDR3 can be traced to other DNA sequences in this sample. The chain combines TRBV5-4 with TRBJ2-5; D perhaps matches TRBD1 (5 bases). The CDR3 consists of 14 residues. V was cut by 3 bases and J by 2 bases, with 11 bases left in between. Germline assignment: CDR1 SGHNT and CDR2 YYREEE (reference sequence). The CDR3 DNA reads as TGTGCCAGCAGCTCCGGACAACAACAAGAGACCCAGTACTTC. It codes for CASSSGQQQETQYF.

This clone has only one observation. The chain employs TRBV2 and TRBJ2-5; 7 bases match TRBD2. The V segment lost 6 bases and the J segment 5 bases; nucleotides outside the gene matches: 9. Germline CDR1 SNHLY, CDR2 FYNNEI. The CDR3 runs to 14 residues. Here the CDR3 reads CASRTSGRVETQYF. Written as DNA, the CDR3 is TGTGCCAGCAGAACTAGTGGGAGGGTTGAGACCCAGTACTTC.

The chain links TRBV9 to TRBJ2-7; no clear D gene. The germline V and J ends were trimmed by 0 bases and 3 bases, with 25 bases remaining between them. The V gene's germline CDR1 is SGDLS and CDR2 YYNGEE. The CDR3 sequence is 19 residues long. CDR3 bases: TGTGCCAGCAGCGTAGACGAAGGTGGCGGTCTCTACCCGATCTACGAGCAGTACGTC. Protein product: CASSVDEGGGLYPIYEQYV.

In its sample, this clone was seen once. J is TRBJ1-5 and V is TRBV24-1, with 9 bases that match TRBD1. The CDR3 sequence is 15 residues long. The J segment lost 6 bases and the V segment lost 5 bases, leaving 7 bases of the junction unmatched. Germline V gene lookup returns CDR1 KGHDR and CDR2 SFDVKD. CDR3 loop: CATSGTGQGLQPQHF. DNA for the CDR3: TGTGCCACCAGTGGAACGGGACAGGGCCTTCAGCCCCAGCATTTT.

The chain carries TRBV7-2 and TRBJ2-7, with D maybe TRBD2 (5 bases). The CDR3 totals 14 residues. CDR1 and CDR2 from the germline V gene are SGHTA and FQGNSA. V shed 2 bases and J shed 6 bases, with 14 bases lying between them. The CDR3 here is CASSLSRASGEQYF. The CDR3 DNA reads TGTGCCAGCAGCTTATCGCGGGCATCCGGCGAGCAGTACTTC.

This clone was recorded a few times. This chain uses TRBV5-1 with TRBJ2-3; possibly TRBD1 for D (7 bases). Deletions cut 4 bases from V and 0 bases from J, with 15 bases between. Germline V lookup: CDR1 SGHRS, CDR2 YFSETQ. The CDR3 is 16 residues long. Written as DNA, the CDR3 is TGCGCCAGCAGCGGCGGGACAGCCCCTAGCACAGATACGCAGTATTTT. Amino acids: CASSGGTAPSTDTQYF.

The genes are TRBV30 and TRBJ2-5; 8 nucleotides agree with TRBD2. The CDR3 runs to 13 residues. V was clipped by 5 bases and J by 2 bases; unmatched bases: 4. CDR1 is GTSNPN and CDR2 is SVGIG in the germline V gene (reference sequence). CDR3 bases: TGTGCCTGGGCGGGGACTAGTCAAGAGACCCAGTACTTC. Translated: CAWAGTSQETQYF.

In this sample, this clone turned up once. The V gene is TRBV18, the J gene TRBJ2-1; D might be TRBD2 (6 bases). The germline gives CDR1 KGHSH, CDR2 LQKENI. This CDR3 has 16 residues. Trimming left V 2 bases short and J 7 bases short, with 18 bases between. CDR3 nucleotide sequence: TGTGCCAGCTCACCATTCACAGCCGGGAGCGCTAATGAGCAGTTCTTC. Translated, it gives CASSPFTAGSANEQFF.

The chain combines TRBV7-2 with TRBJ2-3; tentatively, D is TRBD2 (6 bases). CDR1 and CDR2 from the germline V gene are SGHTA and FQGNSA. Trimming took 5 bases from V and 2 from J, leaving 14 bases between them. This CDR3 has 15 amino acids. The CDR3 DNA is TGTGCCAGCAGCGTCCCGCGGGGCCTCACAGATACGCAGTATTTT. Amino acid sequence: CASSVPRGLTDTQYF.

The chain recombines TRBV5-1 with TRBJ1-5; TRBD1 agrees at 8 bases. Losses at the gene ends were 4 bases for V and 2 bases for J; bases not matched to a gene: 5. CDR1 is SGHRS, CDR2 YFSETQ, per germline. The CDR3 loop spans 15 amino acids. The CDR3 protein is CASSQGQGGNQPQHF. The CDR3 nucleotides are TGCGCCAGCAGCCAAGGACAGGGTGGCAATCAGCCCCAGCATTTT.

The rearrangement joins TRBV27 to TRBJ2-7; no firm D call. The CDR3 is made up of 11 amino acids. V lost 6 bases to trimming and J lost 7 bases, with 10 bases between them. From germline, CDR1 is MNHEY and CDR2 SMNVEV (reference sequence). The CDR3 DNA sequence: TGTGCCAGCAGCTCTATTGGTGAGCAGTACTTC. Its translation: CASSSIGEQYF.

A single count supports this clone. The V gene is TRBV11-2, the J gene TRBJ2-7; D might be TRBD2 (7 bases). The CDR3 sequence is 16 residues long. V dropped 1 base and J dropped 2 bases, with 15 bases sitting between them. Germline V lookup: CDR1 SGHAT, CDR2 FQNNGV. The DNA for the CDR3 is TGTGCCAGCAGCTTAGGCCAAGGGGGGAGGGCCTACGAGCAGTACTTC. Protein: CASSLGQGGRAYEQYF.

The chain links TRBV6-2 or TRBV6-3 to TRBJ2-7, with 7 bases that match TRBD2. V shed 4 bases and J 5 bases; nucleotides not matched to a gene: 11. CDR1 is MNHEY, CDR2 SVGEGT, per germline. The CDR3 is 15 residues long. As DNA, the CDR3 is TGTGCCAGCAGTTCTAGAAGCGGGACTCCCAACGAGCAGTACTTC. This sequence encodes CASSSRSGTPNEQYF.

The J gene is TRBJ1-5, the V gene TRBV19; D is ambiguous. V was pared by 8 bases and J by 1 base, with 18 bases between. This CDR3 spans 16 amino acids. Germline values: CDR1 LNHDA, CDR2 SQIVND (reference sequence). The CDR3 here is CASAPQLRGSNQPQHF. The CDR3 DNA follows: TGTGCCAGTGCCCCACAACTGCGAGGGAGCAATCAGCCCCAGCATTTT.

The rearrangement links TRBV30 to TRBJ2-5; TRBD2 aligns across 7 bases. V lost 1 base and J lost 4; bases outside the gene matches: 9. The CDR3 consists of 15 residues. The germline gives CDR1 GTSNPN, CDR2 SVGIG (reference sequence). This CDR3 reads CAWSALGGRGETQYF. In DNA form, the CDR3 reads TGTGCCTGGAGTGCGCTGGGGGGGAGGGGAGAGACCCAGTACTTC.

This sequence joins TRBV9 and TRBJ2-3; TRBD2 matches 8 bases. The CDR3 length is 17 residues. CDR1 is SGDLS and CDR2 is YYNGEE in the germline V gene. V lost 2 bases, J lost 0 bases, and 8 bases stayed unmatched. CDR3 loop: CASSVGTSGKSTDTQYF. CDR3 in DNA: TGTGCCAGCAGCGTCGGTACTAGCGGTAAGAGCACAGATACGCAGTATTTT.

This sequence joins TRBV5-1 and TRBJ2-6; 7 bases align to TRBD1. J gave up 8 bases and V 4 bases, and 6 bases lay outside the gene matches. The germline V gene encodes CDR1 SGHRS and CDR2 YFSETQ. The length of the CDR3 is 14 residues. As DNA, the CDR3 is TGCGCCAGCAGCAGCCTGACAGGGTCCAACGTCCTGACTTTC. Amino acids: CASSSLTGSNVLTF.

The CDR3 is CASTSRTGAQYF. CDR3 nucleotide sequence: TGTGCCAGTACCTCAAGGACGGGGGCCCAGTACTTC. The gene calls are TRBV19 and TRBJ2-5, with D tentatively TRBD2 (6 bases). CDR1 is LNHDA, CDR2 SQIVND, per germline (reference sequence). The CDR3 runs to 12 residues. V was cut by 7 bases and J by 9 bases, with 15 bases left in between. Using reference TRBV19 and TRBJ2-5 for the parts outside the CDR3, the full variable domain is DGGITQSPKYLFRKEGQNVTLSCEQNLNHDAMYWYRQDPGQGLRLIYYSQIVNDFQKGDIAEGYSVSREKKESFPLTVTSAQKNPTAFYLCASTSRTGAQYFGPGTRLLVL.

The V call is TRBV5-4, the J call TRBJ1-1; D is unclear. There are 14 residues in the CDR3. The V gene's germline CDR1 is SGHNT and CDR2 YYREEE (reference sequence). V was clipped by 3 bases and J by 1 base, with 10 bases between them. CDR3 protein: CASSSPRWNTEAFF. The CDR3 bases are TGTGCCAGCAGCTCCCCGAGATGGAACACTGAAGCTTTCTTT.

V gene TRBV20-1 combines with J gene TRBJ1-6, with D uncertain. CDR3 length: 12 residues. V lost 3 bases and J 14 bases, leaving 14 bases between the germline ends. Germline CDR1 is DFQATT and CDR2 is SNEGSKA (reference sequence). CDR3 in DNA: TGCAGTGCTAGTTCAGGCCTCTTAGCCCTCCACTTT. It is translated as CSASSGLLALHF.

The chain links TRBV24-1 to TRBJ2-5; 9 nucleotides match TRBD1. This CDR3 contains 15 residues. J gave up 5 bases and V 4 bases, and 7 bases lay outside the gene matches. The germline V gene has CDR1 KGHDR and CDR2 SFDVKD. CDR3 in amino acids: CATSEPDRGKETQYF. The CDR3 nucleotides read TGTGCCACCAGTGAGCCGGACAGGGGCAAGGAGACCCAGTACTTC.

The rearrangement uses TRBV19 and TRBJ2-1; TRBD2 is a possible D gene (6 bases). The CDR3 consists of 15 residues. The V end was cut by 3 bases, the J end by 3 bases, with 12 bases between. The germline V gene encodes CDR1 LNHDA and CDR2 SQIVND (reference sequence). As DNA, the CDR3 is TGTGCCAGTAGTATCGGTGGGGGAGGCTACAATGAGCAGTTCTTC. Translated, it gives CASSIGGGGYNEQFF.

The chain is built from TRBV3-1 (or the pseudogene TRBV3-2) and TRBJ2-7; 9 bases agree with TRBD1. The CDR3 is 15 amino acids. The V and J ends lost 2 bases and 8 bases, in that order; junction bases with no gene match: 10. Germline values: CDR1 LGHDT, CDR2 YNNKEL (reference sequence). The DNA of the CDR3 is TGTGCCAGCAGCCAAACCGGGACAGGGTCCTCCAAGCAGTACGTC. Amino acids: CASSQTGTGSSKQYV.

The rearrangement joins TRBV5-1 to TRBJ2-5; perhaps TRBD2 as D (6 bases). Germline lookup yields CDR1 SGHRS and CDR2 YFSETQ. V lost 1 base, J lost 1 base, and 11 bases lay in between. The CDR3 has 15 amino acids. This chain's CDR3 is CASSLTGARQETQYF. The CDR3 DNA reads TGCGCCAGCAGCTTGACGGGAGCCCGCCAAGAGACCCAGTACTTC.

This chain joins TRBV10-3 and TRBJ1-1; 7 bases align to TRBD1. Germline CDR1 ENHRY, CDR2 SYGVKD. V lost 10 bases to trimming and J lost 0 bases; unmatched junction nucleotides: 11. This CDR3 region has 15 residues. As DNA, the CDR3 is TGTGCCACCGGGGCTGCAGGGGGAATGAACACTGAAGCTTTCTTT. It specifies CATGAAGGMNTEAFF.

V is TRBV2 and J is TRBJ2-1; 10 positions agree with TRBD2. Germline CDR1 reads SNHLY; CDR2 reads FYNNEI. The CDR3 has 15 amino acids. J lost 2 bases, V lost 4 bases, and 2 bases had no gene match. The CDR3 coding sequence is TGTGCCAGCAGTGCTCTAGCGGGAGCCTACAATGAGCAGTTCTTC. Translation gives CASSALAGAYNEQFF. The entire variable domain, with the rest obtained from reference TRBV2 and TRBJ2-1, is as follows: EPEVTQTPSHQVTQMGQEVILRCVPISNHLYFYWYRQILGQKVEFLVSFYNNEISEKSEIFDDQFSVERPDGSNFTLKIRSTKLEDSAMYFCASSALAGAYNEQFFGPGTRLTVL.

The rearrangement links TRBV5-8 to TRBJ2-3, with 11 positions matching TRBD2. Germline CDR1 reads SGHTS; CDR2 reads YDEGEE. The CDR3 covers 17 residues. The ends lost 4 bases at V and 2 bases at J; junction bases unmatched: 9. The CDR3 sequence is CASSLPLAGGVTDTQYF. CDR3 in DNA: TGTGCCAGCAGCCTACCGTTAGCGGGAGGGGTCACAGATACGCAGTATTTT.

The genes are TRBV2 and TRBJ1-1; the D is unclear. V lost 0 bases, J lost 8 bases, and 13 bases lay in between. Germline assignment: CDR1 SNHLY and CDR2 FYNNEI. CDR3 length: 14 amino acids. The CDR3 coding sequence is TGTGCCAGCAGTGAAGCGCTTCGTTTGGCAGAAGCTTTCTTT. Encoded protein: CASSEALRLAEAFF.

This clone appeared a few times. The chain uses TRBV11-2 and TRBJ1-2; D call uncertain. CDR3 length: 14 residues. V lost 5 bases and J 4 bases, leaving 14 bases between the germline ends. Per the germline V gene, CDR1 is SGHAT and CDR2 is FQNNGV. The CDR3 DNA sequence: TGTGCCAGCAGCCCACAGTTGGCGATCTATGGCTACACCTTC. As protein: CASSPQLAIYGYTF. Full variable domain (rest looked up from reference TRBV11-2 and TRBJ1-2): EAGVAQSPRYKIIEKRQSVAFWCNPISGHATLYWYQQILGQGPKLLIQFQNNGVVDDSQLPKDRFSAERLKGVDSTLKIQPAKLEDSAVYLCASSPQLAIYGYTFGSGTRLTVV.

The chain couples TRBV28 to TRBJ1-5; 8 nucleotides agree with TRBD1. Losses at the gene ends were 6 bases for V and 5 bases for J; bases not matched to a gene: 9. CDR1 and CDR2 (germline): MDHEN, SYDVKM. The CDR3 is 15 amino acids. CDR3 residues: CASRDPGTGYQPQHF. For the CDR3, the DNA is TGTGCCAGCAGGGATCCCGGGACAGGATATCAGCCCCAGCATTTT.

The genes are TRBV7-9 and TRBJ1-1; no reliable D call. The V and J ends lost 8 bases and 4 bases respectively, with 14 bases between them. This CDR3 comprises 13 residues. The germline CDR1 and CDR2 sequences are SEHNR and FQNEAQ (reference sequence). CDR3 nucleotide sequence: TGTGCCAGCCGTTTTCCCTCGAGCACTGAAGCTTTCTTT. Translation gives CASRFPSSTEAFF.

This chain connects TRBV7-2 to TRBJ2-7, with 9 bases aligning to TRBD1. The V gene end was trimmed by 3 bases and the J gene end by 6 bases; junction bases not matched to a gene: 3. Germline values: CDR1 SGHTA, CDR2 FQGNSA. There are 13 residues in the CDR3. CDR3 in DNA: TGTGCCAGCAGCTTCCAGGACAGGGGCGAGCAGTACGTC. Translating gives CASSFQDRGEQYV.